This T cell receptor beta chain comes out of a study of beta chain features in type 1 diabetes. Expressed TCRB transcripts were sequenced because the isolated RNA had all been reverse transcribed beforehand. The method was immunoSEQ multiplex PCR; TCRdb's version includes in-frame clones alone and lacks a portion of them. Found here are hundreds of thousands of clones, around 15% of them singletons; the top ten hold approximately 0.099%. The clonotype originates from a man aged 18 to 35 in good health. The specimen sequenced was naive CD4+ T cells from blood.

The CDR3 DNA sequence: TGTGCCATCAGTGTAGGCCGCCCGGCTGAAGCTTTCTTT. It specifies CAISVGRPAEAFF. The rearrangement joins TRBV10-3 to TRBJ1-1; D is unresolved. Per germline, CDR1 ENHRY and CDR2 SYGVKD. There are 13 residues in the CDR3. Trimming left V 4 bases short and J 6 bases short, with 12 bases between.